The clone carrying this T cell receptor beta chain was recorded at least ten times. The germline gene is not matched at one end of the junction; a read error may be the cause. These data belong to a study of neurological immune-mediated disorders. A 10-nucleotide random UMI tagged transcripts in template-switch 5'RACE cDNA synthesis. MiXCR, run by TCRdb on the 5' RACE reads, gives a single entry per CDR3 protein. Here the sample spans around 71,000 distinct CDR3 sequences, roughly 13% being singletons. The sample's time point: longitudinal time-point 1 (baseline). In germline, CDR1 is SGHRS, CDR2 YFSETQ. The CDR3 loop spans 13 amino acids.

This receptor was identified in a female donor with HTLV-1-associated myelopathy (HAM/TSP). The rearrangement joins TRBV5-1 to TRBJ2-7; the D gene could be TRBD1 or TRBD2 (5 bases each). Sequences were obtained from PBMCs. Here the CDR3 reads CASSLRGSHEQYF. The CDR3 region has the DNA TGCGCCAGCAGCTTGCGGGGCTCCCACGAGCAGTACTTC.